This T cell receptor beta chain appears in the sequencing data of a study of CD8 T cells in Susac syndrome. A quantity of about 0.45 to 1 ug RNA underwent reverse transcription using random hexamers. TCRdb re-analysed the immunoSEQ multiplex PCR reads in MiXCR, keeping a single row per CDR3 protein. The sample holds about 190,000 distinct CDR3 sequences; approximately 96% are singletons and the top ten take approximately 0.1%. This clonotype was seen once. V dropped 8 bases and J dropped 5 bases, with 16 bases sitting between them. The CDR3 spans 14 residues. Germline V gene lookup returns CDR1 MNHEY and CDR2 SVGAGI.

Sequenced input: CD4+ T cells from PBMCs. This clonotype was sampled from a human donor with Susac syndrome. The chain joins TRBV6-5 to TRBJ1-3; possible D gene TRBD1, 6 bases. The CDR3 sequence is CASGFRDTRNTIYF. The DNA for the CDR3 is TGTGCCAGCGGGTTCCGGGACACTCGAAACACCATATATTTT.